The T cell receptor beta chain described here comes from a study of response to subunit inactivated influenza vaccine. V was shortened by 4 bases and J by 4 bases, with 10 bases between the two germline ends. Germline-derived CDR1 and CDR2 are SQVTM and ANQGSEA. CDR3 size: 12 residues. The sample holds a few counts of this clonotype. Its antigen is unidentified. Each CDR3 protein gets one entry after TCRdb re-called the RT-PCR reads with MiXCR. The table lists 650,000 to 850,000 distinct CDR3 sequences, roughly 13% of them singletons. Study-level results: Researchers suggested that each seasonal influenza vaccination recruits few new T cells.

Material: PBMCs from blood, obtained approximately 15 days before vaccination. This TCR was sampled from a man between 50 and 59 years old who received an inactivated influenza vaccine. This chain links TRBV29-1 with TRBJ2-5; D may match TRBD1 or TRBD2 (6 bases each). The CDR3 nucleotides read TGCAGCGTTGGGGGGGCCGGAGAGACCCAGTACTTC. It encodes CSVGGAGETQYF.